This TCR beta chain was found in a study of T cell changes during pregnancy in multiple sclerosis. Profiling relied on immunoSEQ multiplex PCR, and the TCRdb table lists in-frame clones only, not all of them. The sample contains around 62,000 clones, roughly 93% of which appear only once. Sequenced here: CD8+ T cells from peripheral blood mononuclear cells, sampled in the second trimester of pregnancy. This receptor was identified in a female donor with multiple sclerosis, enrolled in a pregnancy study.

The CDR3 region has the DNA TGTGCCAGCAGCTCGTCCCCGCAAGAGACCCAGTACTTC. It codes for CASSSSPQETQYF. The genes are TRBV5-4 and TRBJ2-5; unclear D gene. V was trimmed by 3 bases and J by 2 bases, leaving 8 bases between them. This CDR3 spans 13 amino acids. In germline, CDR1 is SGHNT, CDR2 YYREEE (reference sequence).